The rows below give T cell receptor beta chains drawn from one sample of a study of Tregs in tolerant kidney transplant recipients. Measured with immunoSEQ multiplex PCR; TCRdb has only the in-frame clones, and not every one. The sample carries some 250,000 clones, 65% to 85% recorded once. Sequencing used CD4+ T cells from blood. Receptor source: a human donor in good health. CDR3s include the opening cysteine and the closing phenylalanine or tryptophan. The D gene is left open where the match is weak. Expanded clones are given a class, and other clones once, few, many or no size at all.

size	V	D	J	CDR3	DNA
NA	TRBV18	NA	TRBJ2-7	CASSPRGSLLPYEQYF	TGTGCCAGCTCACCAAGAGGGTCCTTACTACCCTACGAGCAGTACTTC
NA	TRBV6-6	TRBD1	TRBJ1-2	CASSYVQGTRYTF	TGTGCCAGCAGTTACGTACAGGGGACGCGCTACACCTTC
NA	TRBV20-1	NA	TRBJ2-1	CSARRVNEQFF	TGCAGTGCCCGCAGGGTGAATGAGCAGTTCTTC
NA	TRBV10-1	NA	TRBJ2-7	CASRIMYRGEQYF	TGCGCCAGCAGAATCATGTATCGGGGCGAGCAGTACTTC
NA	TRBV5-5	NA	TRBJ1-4	CASSLPGSKLGKLFF	TGTGCCAGCAGCTTGCCAGGGTCTAAGTTGGGAAAACTGTTTTTT
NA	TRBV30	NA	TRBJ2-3	CAYATASTDTQYF	TGTGCCTATGCGACAGCTAGCACAGATACGCAGTATTTT
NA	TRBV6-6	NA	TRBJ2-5	CASISWGKTRYF	TGTGCCAGCATATCGTGGGGAAAGACCCGGTACTTC
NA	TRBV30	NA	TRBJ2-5	CAWSVIETQYF	TGTGCCTGGAGTGTAATAGAGACCCAGTACTTC
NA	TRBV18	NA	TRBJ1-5	CASSPGGDQPQHF	TGTGCCAGCTCACCCGGAGGGGATCAGCCCCAGCATTTT
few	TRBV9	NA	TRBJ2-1	CASSVGDEQFF	TGTGCCAGCAGCGTCGGAGATGAGCAGTTCTTC
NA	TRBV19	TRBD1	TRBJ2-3	CASSNSWRAGGQQDTQYF	TGTGCCAGTAGTAATTCGTGGAGGGCAGGGGGCCAACAAGATACGCAGTATTTT
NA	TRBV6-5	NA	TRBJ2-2	CASSYMVAANTGELFF	TGTGCCAGCAGTTACATGGTAGCCGCGAACACCGGGGAGCTGTTTTTT
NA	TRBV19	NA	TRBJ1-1	CASSIVDTLNTEAFF	TGTGCCAGTAGTATAGTTGACACTTTGAACACTGAAGCTTTCTTT
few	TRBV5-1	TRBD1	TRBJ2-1	CASSLQGPPYNEQFF	TGCGCCAGCAGCTTACAGGGGCCTCCCTACAATGAGCAGTTCTTC
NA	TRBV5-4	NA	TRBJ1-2	CASSLEGLVIHGYTF	TGTGCCAGCAGCTTGGAGGGGTTAGTAATCCATGGCTACACCTTC
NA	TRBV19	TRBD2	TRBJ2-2	CASSIRASGGPRTGELFF	TGTGCCAGTAGTATTCGAGCTAGCGGGGGTCCGCGGACCGGGGAGCTGTTTTTT
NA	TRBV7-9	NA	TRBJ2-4	CASSRDSLGLAKNIQYF	TGTGCCAGCAGCCGGGACTCCCTGGGCTTAGCCAAAAACATTCAGTACTTC
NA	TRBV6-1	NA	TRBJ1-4	CASRAWANEKLFF	TGTGCCAGCAGGGCATGGGCTAATGAAAAACTGTTTTTT
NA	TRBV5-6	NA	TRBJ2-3	CASSLRIAGTSTDTQYF	TGTGCCAGCAGCTTGAGAATCGCGGGAACTAGCACAGATACGCAGTATTTT
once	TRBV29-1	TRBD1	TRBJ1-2	CSVTWTGAPSYGYTF	TGCAGCGTCACTTGGACAGGGGCTCCTAGCTATGGCTACACCTTC
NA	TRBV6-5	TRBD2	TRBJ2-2	CASSSQPGLSTGELFF	TGTGCCAGCAGTTCCCAGCCGGGACTAAGCACCGGGGAGCTGTTTTTT
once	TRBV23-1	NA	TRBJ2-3	CASSPVGGGYADTQYF	TGCGCCAGCAGTCCCGTCGGAGGAGGTTACGCAGATACGCAGTATTTT
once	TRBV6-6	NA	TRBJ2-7	CASSLRGPASYEQYF	TGTGCCAGCAGTCTTCGGGGGCCCGCTTCCTACGAGCAGTACTTC
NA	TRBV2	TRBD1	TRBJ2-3	CASSDAGTGGTDTQYF	TGTGCCAGCAGTGACGCCGGGACAGGGGGCACAGATACGCAGTATTTT
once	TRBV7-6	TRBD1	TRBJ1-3	CASSLAGGGNTIYF	TGTGCCAGCAGCTTAGCAGGGGGCGGAAACACCATATATTTT
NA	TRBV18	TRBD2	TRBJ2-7	CASSPLAGSSYEQYF	TGTGCCAGCTCACCTCTAGCGGGGTCCTCCTACGAGCAGTACTTC
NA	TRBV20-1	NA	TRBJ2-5	CSLALQETQYF	TGCAGTTTAGCACTCCAAGAGACCCAGTACTTC
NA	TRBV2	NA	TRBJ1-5	CASTGEQGQPQHF	TGTGCCAGCACTGGGGAACAGGGCCAGCCCCAGCATTTT
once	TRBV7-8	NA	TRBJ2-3	CASSPTGWSSTGTDTQYF	TGTGCCAGCAGCCCTACAGGGTGGTCTTCTACGGGGACAGATACGCAGTATTTT
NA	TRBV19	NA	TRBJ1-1	CASRYRESNTEAFF	TGTGCCAGTAGATACAGGGAATCGAACACTGAAGCTTTCTTT
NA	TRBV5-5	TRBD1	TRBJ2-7	CASSLRDRVSYEQYF	TGTGCCAGCAGCTTGAGGGACAGAGTCTCCTACGAGCAGTACTTC
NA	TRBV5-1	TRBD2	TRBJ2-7	CANSGGGLAGGTRDEQYF	TGCGCCAACAGCGGTGGGGGACTAGCGGGAGGAACGCGCGACGAGCAGTACTTC
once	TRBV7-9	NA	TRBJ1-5	CASSYDGNQPQHF	TGTGCCAGCAGCTATGACGGGAATCAGCCCCAGCATTTT
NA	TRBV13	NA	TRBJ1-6	CASSPRLAGSVNSPLHF	TGTGCCAGCAGCCCTCGTTTGGCAGGGTCGGTGAATTCACCCCTCCACTTT
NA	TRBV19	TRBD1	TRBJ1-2	CASSIELTGGGYTF	TGTGCCAGTAGTATAGAGCTCACAGGGGGCGGCTACACCTTC
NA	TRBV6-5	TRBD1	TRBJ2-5	CASSSDRGLQETQYF	TGTGCCAGCAGTTCGGACAGGGGATTACAAGAGACCCAGTACTTC
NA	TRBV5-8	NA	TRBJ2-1	CASSPWGVGGDSYNEQFF	TGTGCCAGCAGCCCATGGGGAGTGGGTGGAGACTCCTACAATGAGCAGTTCTTC
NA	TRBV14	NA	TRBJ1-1	CASSQDRRAEAFF	TGTGCCAGCAGCCAGGACCGGAGGGCTGAAGCTTTCTTT
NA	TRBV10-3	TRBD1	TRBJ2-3	CAIHPEGDRGQTDTQYF	TGTGCCATCCACCCGGAGGGGGACAGGGGGCAGACAGATACGCAGTATTTT
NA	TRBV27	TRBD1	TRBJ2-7	CASSWTGARYEQYF	TGTGCCAGCAGCTGGACAGGGGCCAGGTACGAGCAGTACTTC
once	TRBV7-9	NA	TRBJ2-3	CASSLRRSTDTQYF	TGTGCCAGCAGCTTAAGAAGGAGCACAGATACGCAGTATTTT
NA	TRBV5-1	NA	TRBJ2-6	CASNTRAGISGANVLTF	TGCGCCAGCAACACCCGGGCCGGAATCTCTGGGGCCAACGTCCTGACTTTC
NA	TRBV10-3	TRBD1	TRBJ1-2	CAISGQSGGFYGYTF	TGTGCCATCAGTGGGCAGTCAGGGGGCTTCTATGGCTACACCTTC